This T cell receptor beta chain was identified in a study of T-cell memory formation after mild COVID-19. Overall study: Each donor largely had its own TCR clusters. Study outcomes and limitations: Day 37-peaking second-wave clones had unconfirmed SARS-CoV-2 specificity.

Germline V gene sequence: CDR1 MNHEY, CDR2 SVGEGT. The CDR3 is 14 amino acids. V lost 4 bases, J lost 4 bases, and 11 bases lay in between. TCR alpha and TCR beta cDNA libraries carrying sample barcodes and UMIs were produced by 5'RACE using constant-segment primers. Via MiXCR, TCRdb re-called the 5' RACE reads, giving one row per CDR3 protein. The repertoire holds over 500,000 distinct CDR3 sequences, with around 16% as singletons. This clonotype came up a few times. What it binds is unknown. V and J are TRBV6-2 or TRBV6-3 and TRBJ1-5; weak D call: TRBD1 (6 bases). Material: PBMCs or a T cell subset sorted from them (not recorded which). The sequence came from an adult woman who had mild COVID-19 (a few samples of this study predate the infection). Cell type and time point are not known. The DNA of the CDR3 is TGTGCCAGCAGTTGGACAGAGCTAAATCAGCCCCAGCATTTT. This translates into CASSWTELNQPQHF.